These 13 T cell receptor beta chains were sequenced from one sample in a study of T cell repertoires in cytomegalovirus infection. MiXCR was run by TCRdb on the reads, yielding one entry per CDR3 protein. The table lists 800,000 to 950,000 distinct CDR3 sequences, 32% of them singletons. Their specific antigens are unknown. This sample comprised cultured CD8+ T cells from PBMCs, obtained from culture after CMV antigen stimulation. The source of these receptors is a human donor in good health (CMV status not recorded). Some clones in this sample may be carry-over from other donors' samples.

Only a few counts were recorded for this clonotype. This sequence joins TRBV12-5 and TRBJ2-2; TRBD1 matches 8 bases. In germline, CDR1 is LGHNT, CDR2 FRNRAP. The junction had 11 bases not matched to a gene; V was cut back by 3 bases and J by 5 bases. The CDR3 totals 17 residues. The CDR3 DNA follows: TGTGCTAGTGGTTTCCTCCCCGGGACAGGACGAACCGGGGAGCTGTTTTTT. It translates to CASGFLPGTGRTGELFF.

J is TRBJ1-1 and V is TRBV20-1; D ambiguous. Trimming removed 6 bases from V and 0 bases from J, with 11 bases in between. The CDR3 runs to 13 residues. The V gene's germline CDR1 is DFQATT and CDR2 SNEGSKA (reference sequence). CDR3 bases: TGCAGTGCAGCCCAAAAAATGAACACTGAAGCTTTCTTT. Its protein is CSAAQKMNTEAFF.

This clonotype was counted only a few times. The chain joins TRBV15 to TRBJ1-1, with TRBD1 as a possible D gene (5 bases). From germline, CDR1 is LNHNV and CDR2 YYDKDF (reference sequence). The length of the CDR3 is 15 residues. The V end was cut by 8 bases, the J end by 1 base, with 17 bases between. The CDR3 nucleotides read TGTGCCACCGATACCCCAGGGTCAGCGAACACTGAAGCTTTCTTT. Its translation is CATDTPGSANTEAFF.

The chain has TRBV6-6 and TRBJ2-5; weak D call: TRBD2 (5 bases). The CDR3 totals 11 residues. Germline CDR1 is MNHNY and CDR2 is SVGAGI (reference sequence). The CDR3 DNA is TGTGCTTACGGGGAACAAGAGACCCAGTACTTC. This translates into CAYGEQETQYF.

This clonotype has just a few counts. The chain carries TRBV6-6 and TRBJ1-1; the D is unclear. V was pared by 2 bases and J by 4 bases, with 11 bases between. The CDR3 sequence is 14 residues long. The germline V gene has CDR1 MNHNY and CDR2 SVGAGI (reference sequence). CDR3 residues: CASSYNIGSTEAFF. For the CDR3, the DNA is TGTGCCAGCAGTTACAATATCGGTAGCACTGAAGCTTTCTTT.

The rearrangement joins TRBV19 to TRBJ1-5; no reliable D call. The CDR3 extends over 15 amino acids. Trimming took off 5 bases at V and 0 bases at J, with 11 bases between the two ends. Germline assignment: CDR1 LNHDA and CDR2 SQIVND (reference sequence). CDR3 DNA: TGTGCCAGTAGTTCCCCAGTGTATAGCAATCAGCCCCAGCATTTT. It yields the protein CASSSPVYSNQPQHF.

The chain couples TRBV6-5 to TRBJ1-6; D gene unclear. CDR3 size: 15 residues. Germline loops: CDR1 MNHEY, CDR2 SVGAGI. Trimming cost V 6 bases and J 4 bases, with 13 bases left between them. CDR3 nucleotide sequence: TGTGCCAGCAGGAGAGTCGAACAGTATAATTCACCCCTCCACTTT. This sequence encodes CASRRVEQYNSPLHF.

The CDR3 reads CASSLSGGGTFEQYV. The CDR3 DNA reads TGTGCCAGCAGTTTATCGGGGGGGGGCACGTTCGAGCAGTACGTC. The rearrangement links TRBV27 to TRBJ2-7, with TRBD2 as a possible D gene (7 bases). The V end lost 0 bases, the J end lost 6 bases, and 15 bases lay between the germline ends. CDR3 size: 15 residues. Germline V gene lookup returns CDR1 MNHEY and CDR2 SMNVEV (reference sequence).

This clonotype was observed a handful of times. The chain recombines TRBV7-6 with TRBJ2-7; D gene unclear. Trimming took 1 base from V and 0 from J, leaving 7 bases between them. The CDR3 spans 14 residues. Germline V gives CDR1 SGHVS, CDR2 FNYEAQ. CDR3: CASSLDHTSYEQYF. For the CDR3, the DNA is TGTGCCAGCAGCTTAGACCACACCTCCTACGAGCAGTACTTC.

The chain links TRBV27 to TRBJ2-7, with TRBD1 as a possible D gene (6 bases). The CDR3 loop spans 11 amino acids. Germline CDR1 reads MNHEY; CDR2 reads SMNVEV (reference sequence). Trimming left V 8 bases short and J 3 bases short, with 8 bases between. As DNA, the CDR3 is TGTGCCAGCGGACAGTTCTACGAGCAGTACTTC. Translating it yields CASGQFYEQYF.

The J gene is TRBJ2-7, the V gene TRBV29-1; possibly TRBD1 for D (6 bases). Germline CDR1 and CDR2: SQVTM and ANQGSEA. The CDR3 has 15 amino acids. The V gene lost 0 bases and the J gene lost 2 bases, with 14 bases spanning the gap. CDR3 sequence: CSVEDLQGSPYEQYF. The CDR3, as DNA: TGCAGCGTTGAAGATCTCCAGGGGAGCCCCTACGAGCAGTACTTC.

The chain recombines TRBV27 with TRBJ2-1; 9 nucleotides agree with TRBD2. The CDR3 runs to 15 residues. V dropped 4 bases and J dropped 9; count of bases not matched to a gene: 10. Germline-derived CDR1 and CDR2 are MNHEY and SMNVEV (reference sequence). The CDR3 reads CASSYSGGLRGEQFF. DNA of the CDR3: TGTGCCAGCAGTTATAGCGGGGGCCTACGTGGTGAGCAGTTCTTC.

V gene TRBV12-5 combines with J gene TRBJ2-2; D gene unclear. The germline CDR1 and CDR2 sequences are LGHNT and FRNRAP. This CDR3 has 14 residues. V shed 5 bases and J shed 2 bases, with 9 bases lying between them. In DNA, the CDR3 is TGTGCTAGTGGTACAACCTTAAACACCGGGGAGCTGTTTTTT. Translating gives CASGTTLNTGELFF.